The 9 T cell receptor beta chains given below trace back to one sample, sequenced in a study of shared clonotypes between healthy human individuals. Sequencing used immunoSEQ multiplex PCR; TCRdb keeps in-frame clones, though not all of them. Altogether roughly 2,300,000 clones are present, just under 95% being singletons, with the ten largest covering roughly 0.34%. Sequenced sample: naive CD4+ T cells from PBMCs. Subset specified: CD45RA+ positively selected. The receptors here all came from a man aged 18 to 29 in good health. Some clones in this sample may be carry-over from other donors' samples.

Concerning this clone itself: Because the CDR3's place on the DNA is in doubt, the DNA is left out and the CDR3 is given as listed by TCRdb. The chain employs TRBV19 and TRBJ2-1; the table's D gene call, TRBD1, was not cross checked with the DNA. Inclusive of both ends, the CDR3 amounts to 17 amino acids. Germline V gives CDR1 LNHDA, CDR2 SQIVND (reference sequence). CDR3 region: CASSRQEWGQGSRLRFF.

This rearrangement joins TRBV11-1 to TRBJ2-7, with D unclear. V was clipped by 3 bases and J by 4 bases, with 13 bases between them. Germline V gene lookup returns CDR1 SGHAT and CDR2 FQDESV (reference sequence). CDR3 length equals 14 residues. The CDR3 DNA reads TGTGCCAGCAGCTTGGAGTCGCCGAGTTACGAGCAGTACTTC. Its translation: CASSLESPSYEQYF.

The V and J genes are TRBV28 and TRBJ2-2, with 8 bases aligning to TRBD1. The length of the CDR3 is 16 residues. Germline loops: CDR1 MDHEN, CDR2 SYDVKM. Trimming at V came to 3 bases and at J to 6 bases, leaving 9 bases not matched to a gene. The CDR3 DNA reads TGTGCCAGCAGTTTCGGACAGGGTAGGGCCCCCGGGGAGCTGTTTTTT. Translated: CASSFGQGRAPGELFF.

The CDR3 bases are TGTGCCAGCAGCCTGACAAAATCCTCACCCCGCACTGAAGCTTTCTTT. Protein product: CASSLTKSSPRTEAFF. This sequence joins TRBV7-2 and TRBJ1-1; the D is unclear. Germline lookup yields CDR1 SGHTA and CDR2 FQGNSA. The CDR3 has 16 residues. V was trimmed by 5 bases and J by 4 bases, leaving 20 bases between them.

This clone was counted a single time. The chain joins TRBV5-1 to TRBJ1-4; D unresolved. The germline V gene encodes CDR1 SGHRS and CDR2 YFSETQ. The CDR3 runs to 15 residues. V was shortened by 1 base and J by 1 base, with 8 bases between the two germline ends. In DNA, the CDR3 is TGCGCCAGCAGCTTGACGGGGTTAACTAATGAAAAACTGTTTTTT. Translating it yields CASSLTGLTNEKLFF. The variable domain in full, with the rest retrieved from reference TRBV5-1 and TRBJ1-4, is KAGVTQTPRYLIKTRGQQVTLSCSPISGHRSVSWYQQTPGQGLQFLFEYFSETQRNKGNFPGRFSGRQFSNSRSEMNVSTLELGDSALYLCASSLTGLTNEKLFFGSGTQLSVL.

This clone turned up a few times. This chain uses TRBV9 with TRBJ1-2, with D uncertain. Germline-derived CDR1 and CDR2 are SGDLS and YYNGEE. Trimming took off 3 bases at V and 5 bases at J, with 11 bases between the two ends. This CDR3 spans 13 amino acids. CDR3 residues: CASSAYSDYGYTF. The CDR3 nucleotides read TGTGCCAGCAGCGCCTACTCTGATTATGGCTACACCTTC.

The V gene is TRBV5-3, the J gene TRBJ1-4; TRBD1 aligns across 7 bases. TRBV5-3 is filed as an ORF, its function uncertain. The CDR3 is made up of 14 amino acids. The trim removed 1 base at V and 8 bases at J, leaving 5 bases unmatched. Here the CDR3 DNA reads TGTGCCAGAAGCTTGTCCAGGGGGAGGGAAAAACTGTTTTTT. Protein product: CARSLSRGREKLFF.

This chain uses TRBV5-6 with TRBJ1-2; possibly TRBD1 for D (5 bases). The V end lost 1 base, the J end lost 3 bases, and 10 bases lay between the germline ends. From germline, CDR1 is SGHDT and CDR2 YYEEEE. The CDR3 spans 14 residues. CDR3 nucleotides: TGTGCCAGCAGCTTGCCCGGGGACCACTATGGCTACACCTTC. It translates to CASSLPGDHYGYTF.

V gene TRBV7-9 combines with J gene TRBJ2-1, with 10 bases lining up with TRBD1. CDR1 and CDR2 (germline): SEHNR, FQNEAQ (reference sequence). There are 15 residues in the CDR3. Trimming at V came to 4 bases and at J to 8 bases, leaving 8 bases not matched to a gene. CDR3: CASSYRTGGRDEQFF. As DNA, the CDR3 is TGTGCCAGCAGCTATAGGACAGGGGGTCGGGATGAGCAGTTCTTC. Based on the CDR3 plus reference TRBV7-9 and TRBJ2-1, the full variable domain is DTGVSQNPRHKITKRGQNVTFRCDPISEHNRLYWYRQTLGQGPEFLTYFQNEAQLEKSRLLSDRFSAERPKGSFSTLEIQRTEQGDSAMYLCASSYRTGGRDEQFFGPGTRLTVL.